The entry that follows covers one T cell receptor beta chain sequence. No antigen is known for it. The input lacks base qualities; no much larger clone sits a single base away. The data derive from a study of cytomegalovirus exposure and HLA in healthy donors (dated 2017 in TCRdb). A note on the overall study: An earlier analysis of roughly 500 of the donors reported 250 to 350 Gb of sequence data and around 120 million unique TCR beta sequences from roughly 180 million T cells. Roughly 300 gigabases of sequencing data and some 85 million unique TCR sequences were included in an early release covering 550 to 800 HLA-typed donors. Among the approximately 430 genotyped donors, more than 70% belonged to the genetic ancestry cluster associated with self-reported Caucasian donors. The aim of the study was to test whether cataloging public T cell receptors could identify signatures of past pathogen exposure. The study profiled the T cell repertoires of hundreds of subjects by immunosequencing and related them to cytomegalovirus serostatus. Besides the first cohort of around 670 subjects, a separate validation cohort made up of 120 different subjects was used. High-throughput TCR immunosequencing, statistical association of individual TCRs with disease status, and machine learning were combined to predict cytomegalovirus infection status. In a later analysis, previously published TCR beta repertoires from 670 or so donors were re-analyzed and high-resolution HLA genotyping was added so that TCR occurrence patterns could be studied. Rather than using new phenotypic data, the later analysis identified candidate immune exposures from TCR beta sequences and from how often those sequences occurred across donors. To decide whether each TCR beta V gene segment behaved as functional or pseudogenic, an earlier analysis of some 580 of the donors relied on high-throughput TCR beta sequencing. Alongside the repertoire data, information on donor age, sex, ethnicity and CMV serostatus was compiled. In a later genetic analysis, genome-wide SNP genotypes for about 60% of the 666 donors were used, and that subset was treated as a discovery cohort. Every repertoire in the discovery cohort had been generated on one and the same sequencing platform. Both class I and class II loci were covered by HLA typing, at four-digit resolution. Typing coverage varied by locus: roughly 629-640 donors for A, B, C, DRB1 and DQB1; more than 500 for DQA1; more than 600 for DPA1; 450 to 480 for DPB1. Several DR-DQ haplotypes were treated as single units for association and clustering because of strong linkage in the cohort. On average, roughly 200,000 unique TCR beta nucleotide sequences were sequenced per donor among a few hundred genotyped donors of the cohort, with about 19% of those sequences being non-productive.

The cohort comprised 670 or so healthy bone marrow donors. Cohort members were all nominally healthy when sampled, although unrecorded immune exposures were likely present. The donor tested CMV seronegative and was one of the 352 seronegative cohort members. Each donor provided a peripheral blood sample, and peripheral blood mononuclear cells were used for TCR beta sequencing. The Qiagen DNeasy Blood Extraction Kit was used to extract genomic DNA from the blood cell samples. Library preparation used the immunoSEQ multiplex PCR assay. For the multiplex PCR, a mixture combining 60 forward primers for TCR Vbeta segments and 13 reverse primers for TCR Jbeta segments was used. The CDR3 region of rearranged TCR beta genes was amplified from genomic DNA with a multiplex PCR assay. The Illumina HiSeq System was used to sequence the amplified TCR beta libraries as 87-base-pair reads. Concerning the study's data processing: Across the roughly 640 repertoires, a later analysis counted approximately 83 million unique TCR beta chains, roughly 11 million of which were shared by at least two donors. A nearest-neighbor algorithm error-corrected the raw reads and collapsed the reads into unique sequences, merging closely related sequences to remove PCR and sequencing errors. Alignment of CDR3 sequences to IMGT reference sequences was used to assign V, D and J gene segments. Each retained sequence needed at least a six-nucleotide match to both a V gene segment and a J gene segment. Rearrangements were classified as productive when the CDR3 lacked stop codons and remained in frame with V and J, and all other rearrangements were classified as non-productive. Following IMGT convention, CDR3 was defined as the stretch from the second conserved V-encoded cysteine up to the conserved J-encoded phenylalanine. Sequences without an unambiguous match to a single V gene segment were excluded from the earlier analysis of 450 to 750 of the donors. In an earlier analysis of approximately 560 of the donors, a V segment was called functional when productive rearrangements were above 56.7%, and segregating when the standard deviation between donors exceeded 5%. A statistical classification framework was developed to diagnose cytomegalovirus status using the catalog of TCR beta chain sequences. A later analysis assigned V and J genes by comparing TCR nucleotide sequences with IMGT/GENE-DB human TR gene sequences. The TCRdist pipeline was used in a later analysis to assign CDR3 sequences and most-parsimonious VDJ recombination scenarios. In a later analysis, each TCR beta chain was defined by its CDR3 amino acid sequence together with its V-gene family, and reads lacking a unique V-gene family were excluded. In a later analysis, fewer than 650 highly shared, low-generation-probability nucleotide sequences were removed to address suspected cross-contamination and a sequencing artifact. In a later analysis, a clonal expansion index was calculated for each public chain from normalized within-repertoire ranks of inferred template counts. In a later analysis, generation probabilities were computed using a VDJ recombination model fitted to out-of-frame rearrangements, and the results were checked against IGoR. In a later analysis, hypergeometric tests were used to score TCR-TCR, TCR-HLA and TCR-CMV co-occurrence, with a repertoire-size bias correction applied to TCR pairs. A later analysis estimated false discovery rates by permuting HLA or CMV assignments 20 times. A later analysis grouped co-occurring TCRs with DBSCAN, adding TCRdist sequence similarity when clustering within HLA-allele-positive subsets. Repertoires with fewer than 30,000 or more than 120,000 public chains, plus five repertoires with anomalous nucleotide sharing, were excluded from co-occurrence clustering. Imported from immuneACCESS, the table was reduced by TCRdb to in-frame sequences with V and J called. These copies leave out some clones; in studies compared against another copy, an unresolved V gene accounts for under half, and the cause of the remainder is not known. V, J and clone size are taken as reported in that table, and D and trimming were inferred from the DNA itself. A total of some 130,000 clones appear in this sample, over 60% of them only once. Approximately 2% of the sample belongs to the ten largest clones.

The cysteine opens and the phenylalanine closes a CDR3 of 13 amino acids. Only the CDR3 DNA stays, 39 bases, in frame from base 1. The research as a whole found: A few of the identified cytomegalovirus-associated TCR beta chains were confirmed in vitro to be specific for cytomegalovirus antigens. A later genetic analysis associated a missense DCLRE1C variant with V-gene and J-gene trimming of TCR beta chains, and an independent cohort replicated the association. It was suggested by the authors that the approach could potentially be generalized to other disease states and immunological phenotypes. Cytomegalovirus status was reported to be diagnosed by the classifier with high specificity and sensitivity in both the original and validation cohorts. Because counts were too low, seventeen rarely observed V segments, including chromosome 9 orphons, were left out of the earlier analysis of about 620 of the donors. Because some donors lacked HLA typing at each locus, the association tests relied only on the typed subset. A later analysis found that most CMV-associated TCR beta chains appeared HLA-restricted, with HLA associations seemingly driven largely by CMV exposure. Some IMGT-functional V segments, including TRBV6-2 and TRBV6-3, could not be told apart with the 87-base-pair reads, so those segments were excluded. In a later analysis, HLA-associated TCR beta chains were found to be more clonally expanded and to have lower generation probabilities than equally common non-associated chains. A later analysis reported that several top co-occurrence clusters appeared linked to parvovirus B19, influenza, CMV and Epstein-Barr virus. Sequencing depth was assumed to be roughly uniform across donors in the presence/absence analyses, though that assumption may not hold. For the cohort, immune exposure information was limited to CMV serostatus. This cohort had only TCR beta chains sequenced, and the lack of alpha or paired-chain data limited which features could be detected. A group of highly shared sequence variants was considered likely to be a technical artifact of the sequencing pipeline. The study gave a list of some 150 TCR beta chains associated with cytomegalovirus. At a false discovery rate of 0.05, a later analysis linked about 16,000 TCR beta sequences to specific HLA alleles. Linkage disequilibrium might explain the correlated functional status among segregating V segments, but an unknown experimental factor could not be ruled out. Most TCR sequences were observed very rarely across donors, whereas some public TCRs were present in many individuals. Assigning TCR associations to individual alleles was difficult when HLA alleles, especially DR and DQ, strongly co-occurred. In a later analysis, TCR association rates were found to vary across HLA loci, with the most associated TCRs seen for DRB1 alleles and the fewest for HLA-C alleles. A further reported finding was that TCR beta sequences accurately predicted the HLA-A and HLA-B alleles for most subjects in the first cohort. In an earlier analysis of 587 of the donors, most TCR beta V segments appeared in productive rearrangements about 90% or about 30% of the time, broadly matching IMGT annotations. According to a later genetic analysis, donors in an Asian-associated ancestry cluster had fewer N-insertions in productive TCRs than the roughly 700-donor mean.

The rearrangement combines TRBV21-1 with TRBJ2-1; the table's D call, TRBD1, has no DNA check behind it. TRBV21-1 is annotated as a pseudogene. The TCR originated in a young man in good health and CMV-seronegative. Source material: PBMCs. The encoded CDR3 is CASEGDRGDEQFF. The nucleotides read TGTGCCAGTGAGGGAGACAGGGGCGATGAGCAGTTCTTC.